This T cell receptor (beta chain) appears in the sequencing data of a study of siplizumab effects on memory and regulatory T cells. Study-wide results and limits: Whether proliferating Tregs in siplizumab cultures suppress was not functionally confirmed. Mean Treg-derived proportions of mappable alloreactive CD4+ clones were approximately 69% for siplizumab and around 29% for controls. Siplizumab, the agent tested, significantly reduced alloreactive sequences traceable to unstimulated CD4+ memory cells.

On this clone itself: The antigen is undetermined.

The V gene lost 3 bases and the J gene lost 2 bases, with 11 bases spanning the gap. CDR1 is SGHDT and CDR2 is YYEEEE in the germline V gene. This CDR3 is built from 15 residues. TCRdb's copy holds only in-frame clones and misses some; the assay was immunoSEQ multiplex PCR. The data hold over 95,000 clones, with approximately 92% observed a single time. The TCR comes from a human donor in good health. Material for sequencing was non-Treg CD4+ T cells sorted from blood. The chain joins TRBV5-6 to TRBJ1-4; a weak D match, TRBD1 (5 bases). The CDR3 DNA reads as TGTGCCAGCAGCTATCAGGGCCCCACTAATGAAAAACTGTTTTTT. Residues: CASSYQGPTNEKLFF. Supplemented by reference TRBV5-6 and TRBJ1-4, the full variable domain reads DAGVTQSPTHLIKTRGQQVTLRCSPKSGHDTVSWYQQALGQGPQFIFQYYEEEERQRGNFPDRFSGHQFPNYSSELNVNALLLGDSALYLCASSYQGPTNEKLFFGSGTQLSVL.